This TCR beta chain was sequenced during a study of Graves' ophthalmopathy and Graves' hyperthyroidism. Study-level background: Before any treatment was given, at initial diagnosis, peripheral blood was collected.

Amplified material comprised TCR beta CDR3 regions derived from RNA transcripts. Second-round multiplex PCR came after first-round RT-PCR with HTBI primers. One entry per CDR3 protein results from TCRdb running MiXCR on the multiplex PCR reads. This sample yields 500,000 to 700,000 distinct CDR3 sequences, of which roughly 20% are seen a single time; approximately 7% belongs to the top ten. The length of the CDR3 is 18 residues. Germline CDR1 is SGHAT and CDR2 is FQNNGV. With 4 bases removed from V and 5 bases from J, the gap between germline ends came to 23 bases. This clonotype came up a few times. The antigen is unknown. It was on clinical symptoms, serum thyroxine, TRAb, thyroid ultrasound and orbital computed tomography that diagnosis relied. Findings of the study overall: Blood repertoires reportedly contained most expanded thyroid clonotypes above 0.001 frequency.

The TCR comes from a woman between 18 and 29 years old with stable Graves' hyperthyroidism. Some clones in this sample may be carry-over from other donors' samples. Sequences were obtained from peripheral blood. J is TRBJ2-2 and V is TRBV11-2; the D is unclear. This chain's CDR3 is CASSSPVERPTRTGELFF. The CDR3, as DNA: TGTGCCAGCAGCTCGCCTGTGGAGAGACCTACAAGGACCGGGGAGCTGTTTTTT.